This T cell receptor (beta chain) was sequenced for a study of early T cells in non-severe SARS-CoV-2 infection. About the research overall: Unsorted whole blood bulk RNA was sequenced, with unpaired chains. Study-level findings and limits: Sequences matched to VDJdb favored anti-spike CD8 responses, while private and CD4 specificities were missed.

This clonotype was counted many times. Antigen unknown. The library protocol tagged individual cDNA molecules with unique molecular identifiers. A single record per CDR3 protein comes from TCRdb applying MiXCR to the 5' RACE reads. The sample records approximately 70,000 distinct CDR3 sequences, about an eighth being singletons. The CDR3 totals 17 residues. Unmatched junction bases numbered 13, after V lost 1 base and J lost 8 bases. Per the germline V gene, CDR1 is SGHKS and CDR2 is YYEKEE (reference sequence). This chain connects TRBV5-5 to TRBJ2-1; 9 positions agree with TRBD1. Source: whole blood, taken at baseline. The clonotype comes from an adult who was a healthcare worker with PCR-confirmed SARS-CoV-2 infection or an uninfected control (not recorded which). CDR3 protein: CASSLTSLSTGGYEQFF. The CDR3 coding sequence is TGTGCCAGCAGCTTGACCTCCTTATCGACAGGGGGGTATGAGCAGTTCTTC. The full variable domain, with the rest looked up from reference TRBV5-5 and TRBJ2-1, is DAGVTQSPTHLIKTRGQQVTLRCSPISGHKSVSWYQQVLGQGPQFIFQYYEKEERGRGNFPDRFSARQFPNYSSELNVNALLLGDSALYLCASSLTSLSTGGYEQFFGPGTRLTVL.